The rows below give T cell receptor beta chains drawn from one sample of a study of OX40 agonist ivuxolimab in advanced cancers. Only in-frame clones appear in the TCRdb table, and some are missing; sequencing was by immunoSEQ multiplex PCR. Counted here are tens of thousands of clones, around 77% occurring once; the ten biggest clones make up approximately 2.6%. Sequencing used CD4+ or CD8+ T cells sorted from blood, obtained in a trial of the OX40 agonist ivuxolimab. Receptors were obtained from an adult with an advanced solid tumor such as melanoma, head and neck, liver or kidney cancer. The CDR3 runs from the conserved cysteine through the conserved F or W. The D gene is left open where the match is weak. Rows may omit the clone size; those that give it use once, few, many or a size class.

-	TRBD2	TRBV18	TRBJ2-3	TGTGCCAGCTCACTGTCCGGGACTAGAGGACCAAATACGCAGTATTTT	CASSLSGTRGPNTQYF
-	TRBD2	TRBV13	TRBJ2-7	TGTGCCAGCAGCTACGGACTAGCGGGATACGAGCAGTACTTC	CASSYGLAGYEQYF
many	-	TRBV27	TRBJ2-1	TGTGCCAGCAGTTTCACCTCGACCTCCTACAATGAGCAGTTCTTC	CASSFTSTSYNEQFF
-	-	TRBV2	TRBJ2-3	TGTGCCAGCAGTGCCAGCGAGGGGGGGAGCACAGATACGCAGTATTTT	CASSASEGGSTDTQYF
-	-	TRBV30	TRBJ1-3	TGTGCCTGGAGCAAGGACAGCTTCTCTGGAAACACCATATATTTT	CAWSKDSFSGNTIYF
-	TRBD2	TRBV27	TRBJ2-3	TGTGCCAGCAGTTTCGGACTAGCGGGTGGCGATACGCAGTATTTT	CASSFGLAGGDTQYF
many	-	TRBV7-9	TRBJ2-7	TGTGCCAGCACCAGGAGGAGGGTCAGACTACCTGGCGACGAGCAGTACTTC	CASTRRRVRLPGDEQYF
once	TRBD1	TRBV6-5	TRBJ1-1	TGTGCCAGCAGCTCGACAGGGGTAGCTTTCTTT	CASSSTGVAFF
-	-	TRBV20-1	TRBJ1-1	TGCAGTGCTAGAGATAATCCTGAAGCTTTCTTT	CSARDNPEAFF
-	-	TRBV5-1	TRBJ2-1	TGCGCCAGCAGATCTGTACGGAACCCTTACAATGAGCAGTTCTTC	CASRSVRNPYNEQFF
-	TRBD1	TRBV5-4	TRBJ1-2	TGTGCCAGCAGCTTGGGCGGGACAGATTATGGCTACACCTTC	CASSLGGTDYGYTF
-	-	TRBV5-1	TRBJ2-1	TGCGCCAGCATCCCGGATTCCGGGGGATACAATGAGCAGTTCTTC	CASIPDSGGYNEQFF
-	-	TRBV1	TRBJ2-7	TGCACCAGCAGCAAACGGCCGGTGAGCCACTACGAGCAGTACTTC	CTSSKRPVSHYEQYF
few	TRBD1	TRBV5-1	TRBJ2-7	TGCGCCAGCAGCTTGGCCCGGACAGGGGGCGAGCAGTACTTC	CASSLARTGGEQYF
-	-	TRBV6-1	TRBJ1-1	TGTGCCAGCAGTGAAAGTCCAGGGGCCGTTGAAGCTTTCTTT	CASSESPGAVEAFF
-	TRBD1	TRBV6-6	TRBJ1-2	TGTGCCAGCTCTATCCCGTCCGGGACAGGGGATGGCTACACCTTC	CASSIPSGTGDGYTF
-	TRBD2	TRBV18	TRBJ2-7	TGTGCCAGCGGGACTAGAGACGCCTACGAGCAGTACTTC	CASGTRDAYEQYF
-	-	TRBV11-1	TRBJ2-2	TGTGCCAGCAGCTTTAGGCTATTCTTAGGGGGACCGAACACCGGGGAGCTGTTTTTT	CASSFRLFLGGPNTGELFF
-	-	TRBV5-4	TRBJ2-1	TGTGCCAGCAGCTTCGATCGGACCAATGAGCAGTTCTTC	CASSFDRTNEQFF
-	-	TRBV21-1	TRBJ2-5	TGTGCCAGCAGCATGGGGGGGGAGAGGCTCTGGGAGACCCAGTACTTC	CASSMGGERLWETQYF
once	-	TRBV19	TRBJ2-7	TGTGCCAGTAGCGCTGGACCCTACGAGCAGTACTTC	CASSAGPYEQYF
-	-	TRBV7-3	TRBJ2-1	TGTGCCAGCAGCCCTAACCCTACTGTACATGGAGATGAGCAGTTCTTC	CASSPNPTVHGDEQFF
-	-	TRBV5-4	TRBJ2-3	TGTGCCAGCAGCTTGGGGAGTTGGGATACGCAGTATTTT	CASSLGSWDTQYF
-	-	TRBV28	TRBJ1-1	TGTGCCAGCAGTGGACAGATGCAAGCTTTCTTT	CASSGQMQAFF
-	TRBD1	TRBV27	TRBJ2-7	TGTGCCAGCAGTCGGACAGGGGGCACCTACGAGCAGTACTTC	CASSRTGGTYEQYF
-	-	TRBV5-6	TRBJ1-1	TGTGCCAGCAGCTTGTGGGGTCGGAGGGGAGCTTTCTTT	CASSLWGRRGAFF
once	TRBD2	TRBV6-1	TRBJ2-1	TGTGCCAGCTACCACGTGCGAGCGGGAGTTGAGCAGTTCTTC	CASYHVRAGVEQFF
-	-	TRBV9	TRBJ1-6	TGTGCCAGCAGCGCCACAGGGATCGCCTATAATTCACCCCTCCACTTT	CASSATGIAYNSPLHF
-	-	TRBV21-1	TRBJ2-1	TGTGCCAGCAGCAAGGGAGGGGACAATGAGCAGTTCTTC	CASSKGGDNEQFF
-	-	TRBV7-9	TRBJ2-7	TGTGCCAGCAGCTTAGCAGACTTGAAAGCCTACGAGCAGTACTTC	CASSLADLKAYEQYF
-	-	TRBV2	TRBJ2-2	TGTGCCAGCAGTGAAGAGTGGGGAGCCGGGGAGCTGTTTTTT	CASSEEWGAGELFF
-	TRBD1	TRBV18	TRBJ2-7	TGTGCCAGCTCACCCACCGGGACAGGGTATCCGGCTAGGGAGCAGTACTTC	CASSPTGTGYPAREQYF
-	-	TRBV11-2	TRBJ1-2	TGTGCCAGCAGCCCAGGCCGGGGAGCTAACTATGGCTACACCTTC	CASSPGRGANYGYTF
once	TRBD2	TRBV7-9	TRBJ2-7	TGTGCCAGCAGCTCTAAGACTAGCGGCAACTCCTACGAGCAGTACTTC	CASSSKTSGNSYEQYF
few	-	TRBV30	TRBJ2-7	TGTGCCTGGAGTAAAGACACCTACGAGCAGTACTTC	CAWSKDTYEQYF
-	TRBD2	TRBV19	TRBJ2-3	TGTGCCAGTAGTGTGACTAGCGGGAGTGGCACAGATACGCAGTATTTT	CASSVTSGSGTDTQYF
-	-	TRBV6-5	TRBJ1-5	TGTGCCAGCAGCCCTCCGAGCGGCAATCAGCCCCAGCATTTT	CASSPPSGNQPQHF
-	-	TRBV9	TRBJ1-4	TGTGCCAGCAGCGTAGGGGACGGGAATGAAAAACTGTTTTTT	CASSVGDGNEKLFF
-	-	TRBV7-8	TRBJ1-5	TGTGCCAGCAGCGTCAGCGCCCCAGGTCGGAATCAGCCCCAGCATTTT	CASSVSAPGRNQPQHF
-	-	TRBV28	TRBJ1-2	TGTGGCACTACAGGTCCGAGGGGCTACACCTTC	CGTTGPRGYTF
-	TRBD1	TRBV11-2	TRBJ2-2	TGTGCCAGCAGCTTAAACAGGGGGTCAAACACCGGGGAGCTGTTTTTT	CASSLNRGSNTGELFF
-	TRBD2	TRBV7-6	TRBJ2-5	TGTGCCAGCAGCCGAGGCGCTAGCGGGGCTACGGAGACCCAGTACTTC	CASSRGASGATETQYF
-	-	TRBV6-1	TRBJ2-1	TGTGCCAGCAAGTTCTTTAGCGGATCCTACAATGAGCAGTTCTTC	CASKFFSGSYNEQFF
once	TRBD1	TRBV18	TRBJ2-7	TGTGCCAGCTCACCAGCCAGGGGGACGACCTACGAGCAGTACTTC	CASSPARGTTYEQYF
-	-	TRBV5-4	TRBJ2-7	TGTGCCAGCAGCTTGGACCAGACTTATAACTCGCAGTACTTC	CASSLDQTYNSQYF
-	-	TRBV5-1	TRBJ2-7	TGCGCCAGCAGCGCCGACAGGCCTTTTCCTTCCTACGAGCAGTACTTC	CASSADRPFPSYEQYF
-	-	TRBV10-3	TRBJ1-2	TGTGCCATTATGACAGGTGGTTATGGCTACACCTTC	CAIMTGGYGYTF
-	TRBD2	TRBV28	TRBJ2-7	TGTGCCAGCAGTGAAGCGGGAGGGGGCTACGAGCAGTACTTC	CASSEAGGGYEQYF
few	TRBD1	TRBV27	TRBJ1-4	TGTGCCAGCAGTTCACAGGGGGCGCGAGTGAATGAAAAACTGTTTTTT	CASSSQGARVNEKLFF
few	-	TRBV6-1	TRBJ1-5	TGTGCCAGCAGTGAGGACAGTGGGAAGATGCCCCAGCATTTT	CASSEDSGKMPQHF
few	TRBD2	TRBV19	TRBJ2-1	TGTGCCAGTACTCCCGATGGACTAGCGGCCTCCTACAATGAGCAGTTCTTC	CASTPDGLAASYNEQFF
-	TRBD2	TRBV11-2	TRBJ2-1	TGTGCCAGCAGCTTAGTGACTAGCGGGAGATCTGAGCAGTTCTTC	CASSLVTSGRSEQFF
-	-	TRBV4-1	TRBJ2-1	TGCGCCAGCAGCCAAGAGCAGTTAGGCGAGCAGTTCTTC	CASSQEQLGEQFF
-	-	TRBV15	TRBJ1-1	TGTGCCACCAGCAGAGATCTCAAAGGGTCCCGCAGAACTGAAGCTTTCTTT	CATSRDLKGSRRTEAFF
-	TRBD1	TRBV19	TRBJ1-5	TGTGCCAGTAGTTCGGGTTGGGTACAGGGGCCCAATCAGCCCCAGCATTTT	CASSSGWVQGPNQPQHF
-	-	TRBV7-3	TRBJ1-1	TGTGCCAGCAGCTTAAGACACGAGACGACTGAAGCTTTCTTT	CASSLRHETTEAFF
few	TRBD2	TRBV28	TRBJ2-5	TGTGCCAGCAGTTTGGATTTAGCGGGATATTCGGGCCAAGGGACCCAGTACTTC	CASSLDLAGYSGQGTQYF
once	TRBD1	TRBV10-3	TRBJ1-5	TGTGCCATCAGTGATTCTTCCAGGGGGCGCGATCAGCCCCAGCATTTT	CAISDSSRGRDQPQHF
-	-	TRBV19	TRBJ1-5	TGTGCCAGTAGTATAGCTGGTACAGGTGGTCAGCCCCAGCATTTT	CASSIAGTGGQPQHF